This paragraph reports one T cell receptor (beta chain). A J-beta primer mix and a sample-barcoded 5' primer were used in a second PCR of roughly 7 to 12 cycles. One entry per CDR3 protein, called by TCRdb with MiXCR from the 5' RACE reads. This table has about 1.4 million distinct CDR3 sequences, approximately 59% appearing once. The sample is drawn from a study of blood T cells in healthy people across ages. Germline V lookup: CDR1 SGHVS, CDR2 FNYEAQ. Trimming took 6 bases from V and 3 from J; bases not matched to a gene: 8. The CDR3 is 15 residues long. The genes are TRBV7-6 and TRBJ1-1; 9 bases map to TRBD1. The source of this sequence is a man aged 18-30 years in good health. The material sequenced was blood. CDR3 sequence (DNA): TGTGCCAGCAGTCACAGGGGGCGAGGGGACACTGAAGCTTTCTTT. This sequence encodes CASSHRGRGDTEAFF.